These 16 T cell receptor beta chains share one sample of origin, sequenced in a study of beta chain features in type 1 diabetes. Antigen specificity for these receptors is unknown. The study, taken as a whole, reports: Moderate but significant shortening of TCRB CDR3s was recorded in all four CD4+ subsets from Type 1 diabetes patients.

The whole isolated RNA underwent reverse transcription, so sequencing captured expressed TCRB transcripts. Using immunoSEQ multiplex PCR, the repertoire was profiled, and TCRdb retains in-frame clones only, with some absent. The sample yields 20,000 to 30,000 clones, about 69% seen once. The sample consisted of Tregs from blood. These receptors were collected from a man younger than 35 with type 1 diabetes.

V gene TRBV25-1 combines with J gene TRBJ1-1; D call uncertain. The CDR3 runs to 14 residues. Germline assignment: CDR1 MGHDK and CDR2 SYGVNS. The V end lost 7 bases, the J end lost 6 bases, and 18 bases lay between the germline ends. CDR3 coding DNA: TGTGCCAGCACCGCGGGATTTAGCCCCGCTGAAGCTTTCTTT. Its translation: CASTAGFSPAEAFF.

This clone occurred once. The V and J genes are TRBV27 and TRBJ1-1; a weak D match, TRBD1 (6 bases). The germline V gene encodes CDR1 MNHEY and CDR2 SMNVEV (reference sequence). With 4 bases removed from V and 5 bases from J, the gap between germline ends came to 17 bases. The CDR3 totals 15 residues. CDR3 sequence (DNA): TGTGCCAGCAGTTCCCCTCAACAGGGAAGGACTGAAGCTTTCTTT. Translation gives CASSSPQQGRTEAFF.

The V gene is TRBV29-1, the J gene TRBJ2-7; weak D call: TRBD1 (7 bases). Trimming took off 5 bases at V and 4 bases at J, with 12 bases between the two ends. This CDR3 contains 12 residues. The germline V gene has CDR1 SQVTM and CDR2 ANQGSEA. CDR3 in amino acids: CSVRQGGYEQYF. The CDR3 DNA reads TGCAGCGTTCGGCAGGGGGGATACGAGCAGTACTTC.

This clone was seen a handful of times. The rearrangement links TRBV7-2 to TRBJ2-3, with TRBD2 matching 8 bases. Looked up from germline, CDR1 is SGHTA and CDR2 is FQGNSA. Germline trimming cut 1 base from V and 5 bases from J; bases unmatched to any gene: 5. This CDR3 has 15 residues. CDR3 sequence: CASSLGGAGGDTQYF. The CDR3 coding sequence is TGTGCCAGCAGCTTAGGGGGGGCGGGAGGAGATACGCAGTATTTT.

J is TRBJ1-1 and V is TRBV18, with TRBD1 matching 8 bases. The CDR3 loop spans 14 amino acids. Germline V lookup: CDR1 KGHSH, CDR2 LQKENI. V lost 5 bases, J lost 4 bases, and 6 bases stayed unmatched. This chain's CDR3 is CASSSNRGSTEAFF. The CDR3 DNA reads TGTGCCAGCTCATCAAACAGGGGGAGCACTGAAGCTTTCTTT.

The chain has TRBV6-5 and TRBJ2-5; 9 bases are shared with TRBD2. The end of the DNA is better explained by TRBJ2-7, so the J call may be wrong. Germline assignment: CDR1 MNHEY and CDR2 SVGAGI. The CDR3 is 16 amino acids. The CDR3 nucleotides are TGTGCCAGCAGTTACGTTAGCGGGAGACCCTCCTACGAGCAGTACTTC. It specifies CASSYVSGRPSYEQYF.

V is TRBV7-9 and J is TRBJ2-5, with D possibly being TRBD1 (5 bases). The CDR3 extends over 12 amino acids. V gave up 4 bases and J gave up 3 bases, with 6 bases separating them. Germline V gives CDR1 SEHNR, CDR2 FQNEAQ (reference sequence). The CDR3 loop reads CASSWTKETQYF. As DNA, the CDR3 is TGTGCCAGCAGCTGGACAAAAGAGACCCAGTACTTC.

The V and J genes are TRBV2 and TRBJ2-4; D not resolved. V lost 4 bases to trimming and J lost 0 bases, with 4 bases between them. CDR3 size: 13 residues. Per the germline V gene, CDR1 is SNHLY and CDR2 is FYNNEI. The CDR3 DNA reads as TGTGCCAGCAGTGTTATAGCCAAAAACATTCAGTACTTC. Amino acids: CASSVIAKNIQYF.

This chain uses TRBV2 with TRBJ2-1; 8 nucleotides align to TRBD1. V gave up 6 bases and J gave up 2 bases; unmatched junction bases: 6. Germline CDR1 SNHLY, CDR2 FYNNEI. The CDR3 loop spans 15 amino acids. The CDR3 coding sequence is TGTGCCAGCAGAGGACAGGGCGGACCCTACAATGAGCAGTTCTTC. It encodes CASRGQGGPYNEQFF. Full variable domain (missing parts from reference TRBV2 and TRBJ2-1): EPEVTQTPSHQVTQMGQEVILRCVPISNHLYFYWYRQILGQKVEFLVSFYNNEISEKSEIFDDQFSVERPDGSNFTLKIRSTKLEDSAMYFCASRGQGGPYNEQFFGPGTRLTVL.

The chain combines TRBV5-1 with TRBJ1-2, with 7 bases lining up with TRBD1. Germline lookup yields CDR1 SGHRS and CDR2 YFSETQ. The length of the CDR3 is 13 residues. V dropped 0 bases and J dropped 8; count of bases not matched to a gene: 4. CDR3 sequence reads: CASSLDRGSGYTF. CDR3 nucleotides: TGCGCCAGCAGCTTGGACAGGGGCAGCGGCTACACCTTC. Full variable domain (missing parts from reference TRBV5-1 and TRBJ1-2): KAGVTQTPRYLIKTRGQQVTLSCSPISGHRSVSWYQQTPGQGLQFLFEYFSETQRNKGNFPGRFSGRQFSNSRSEMNVSTLELGDSALYLCASSLDRGSGYTFGSGTRLTVV.

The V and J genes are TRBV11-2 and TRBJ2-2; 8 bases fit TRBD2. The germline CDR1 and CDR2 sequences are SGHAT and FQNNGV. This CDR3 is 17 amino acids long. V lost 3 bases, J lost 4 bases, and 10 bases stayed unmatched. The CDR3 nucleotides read TGTGCCAGCAGCTTCCGGGGGGGGTATTATACCACCGGGGAGCTGTTTTTT. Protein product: CASSFRGGYYTTGELFF.

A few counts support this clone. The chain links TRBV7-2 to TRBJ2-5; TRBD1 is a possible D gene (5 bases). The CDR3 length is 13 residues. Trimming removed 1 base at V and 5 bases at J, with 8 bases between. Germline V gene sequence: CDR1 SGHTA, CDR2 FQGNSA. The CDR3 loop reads CASSLGRAETQYF. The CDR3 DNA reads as TGTGCCAGCAGCTTAGGCAGGGCCGAGACCCAGTACTTC.

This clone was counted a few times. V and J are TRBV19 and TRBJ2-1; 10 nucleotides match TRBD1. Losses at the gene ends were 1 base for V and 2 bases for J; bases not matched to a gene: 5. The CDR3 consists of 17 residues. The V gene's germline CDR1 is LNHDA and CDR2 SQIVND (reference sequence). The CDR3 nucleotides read TGTGCCAGTAGTATAGGGGGACAGGGGTTGGCCTACAATGAGCAGTTCTTC. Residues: CASSIGGQGLAYNEQFF.

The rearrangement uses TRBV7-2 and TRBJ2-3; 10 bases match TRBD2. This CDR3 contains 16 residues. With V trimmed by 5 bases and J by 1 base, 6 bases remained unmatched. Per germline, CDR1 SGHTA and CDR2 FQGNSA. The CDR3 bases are TGTGCCAGCAGCCGAGAGGGGACTAGCGGCACAGATACGCAGTATTTT. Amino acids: CASSREGTSGTDTQYF.

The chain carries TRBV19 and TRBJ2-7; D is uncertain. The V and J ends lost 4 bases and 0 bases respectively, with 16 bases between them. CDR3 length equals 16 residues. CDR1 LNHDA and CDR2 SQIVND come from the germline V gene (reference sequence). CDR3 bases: TGTGCCAGTAGTAGGTCCTTTCCGGGTAGCTCCTACGAGCAGTACTTC. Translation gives CASSRSFPGSSYEQYF.

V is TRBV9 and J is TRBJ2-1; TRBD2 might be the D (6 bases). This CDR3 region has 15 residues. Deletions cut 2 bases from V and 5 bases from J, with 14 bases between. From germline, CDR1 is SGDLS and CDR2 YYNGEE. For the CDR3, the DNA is TGTGCCAGCAGCGTCGGGAGTTGGGGTAACAATGAGCAGTTCTTC. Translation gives CASSVGSWGNNEQFF.